This TCR beta chain was captured in a study of cytomegalovirus exposure and HLA in healthy donors. Study-wide results and caveats: Some segments of the V type, notably TRBV6-2 and TRBV6-3, were excluded as indistinguishable. Most sequenced TCRs were rare (though some public TCRs occurred in many donors).

Amplification used 60 Vbeta primers and 13 Jbeta primers. Here immunoSEQ multiplex PCR was the method, and the copy in TCRdb shows in-frame clones only, minus some. The sample gives about 200,000 clones, around 77% of which show up once; nearly 3% is in the top ten. This CDR3 region has 14 residues. Trimming took off 6 bases at V and 7 bases at J, with 15 bases between the two ends. Germline loops: CDR1 WSHSY, CDR2 SAAADI. As to this clone: Its antigen remains unidentified.

The sample taken for sequencing was PBMCs. This TCR was sampled from a woman younger than 45 in good health and CMV-seronegative. This chain joins TRBV10-2 and TRBJ1-4; D not resolved. The CDR3: CASRNGLWPEKLFF. The CDR3 DNA follows: TGCGCCAGCAGGAACGGACTGTGGCCTGAAAAACTGTTTTTT.